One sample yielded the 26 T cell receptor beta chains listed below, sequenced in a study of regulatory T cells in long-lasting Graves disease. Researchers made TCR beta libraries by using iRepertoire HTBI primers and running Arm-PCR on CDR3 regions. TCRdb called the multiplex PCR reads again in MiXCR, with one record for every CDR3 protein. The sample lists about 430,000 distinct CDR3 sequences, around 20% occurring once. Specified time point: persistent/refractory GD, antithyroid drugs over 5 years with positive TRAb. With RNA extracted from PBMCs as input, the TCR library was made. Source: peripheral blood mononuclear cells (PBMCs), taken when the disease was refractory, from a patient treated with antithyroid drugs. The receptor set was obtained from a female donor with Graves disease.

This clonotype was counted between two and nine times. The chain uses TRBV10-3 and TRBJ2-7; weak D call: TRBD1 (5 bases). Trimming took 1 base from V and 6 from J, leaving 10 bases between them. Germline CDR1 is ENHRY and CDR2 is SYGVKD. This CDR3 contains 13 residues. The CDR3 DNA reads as TGTGCCATCAGTGAGTGGGGCTTTGGCGAGCAGTACTTC. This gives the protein CAISEWGFGEQYF.

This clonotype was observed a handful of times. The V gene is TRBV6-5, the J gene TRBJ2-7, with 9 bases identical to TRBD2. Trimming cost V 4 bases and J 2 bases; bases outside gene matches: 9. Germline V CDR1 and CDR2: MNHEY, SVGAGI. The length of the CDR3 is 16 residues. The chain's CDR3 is CASSFFGASGTYEQYF. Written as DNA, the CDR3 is TGTGCCAGCAGTTTTTTCGGGGCTAGCGGGACCTACGAGCAGTACTTC.

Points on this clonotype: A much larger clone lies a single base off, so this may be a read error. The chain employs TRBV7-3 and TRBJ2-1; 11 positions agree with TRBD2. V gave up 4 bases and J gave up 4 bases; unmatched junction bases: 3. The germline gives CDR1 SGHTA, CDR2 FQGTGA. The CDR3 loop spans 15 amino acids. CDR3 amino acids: CASSSGLAEYNEQFF. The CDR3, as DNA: TGTGCCAGCAGCTCGGGACTAGCGGAATACAATGAGCAGTTCTTC.

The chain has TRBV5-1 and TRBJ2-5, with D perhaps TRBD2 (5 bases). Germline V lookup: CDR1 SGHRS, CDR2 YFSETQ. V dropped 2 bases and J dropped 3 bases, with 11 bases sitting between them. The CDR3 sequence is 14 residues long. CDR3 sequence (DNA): TGCGCCAGCAGCTTAGCGGTGTCCGAAGAGACCCAGTACTTC. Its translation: CASSLAVSEETQYF.

CDR3 loop: CASSLFGDIQYF. CDR3 DNA sequence: TGTGCCAGCAGCTTATTTGGGGATATTCAGTACTTC. V gene TRBV7-9 combines with J gene TRBJ2-4, with D hard to call. The CDR3 contains 12 residues. Trimming stripped 2 bases from V and 10 bases from J, with 9 bases between. CDR1 and CDR2 from the germline V gene are SEHNR and FQNEAQ (reference sequence). Full variable domain (remainder filled in from reference TRBV7-9 and TRBJ2-4): DTGVSQNPRHKITKRGQNVTFRCDPISEHNRLYWYRQTLGQGPEFLTYFQNEAQLEKSRLLSDRFSAERPKGSFSTLEIQRTEQGDSAMYLCASSLFGDIQYFGAGTRLSVL.

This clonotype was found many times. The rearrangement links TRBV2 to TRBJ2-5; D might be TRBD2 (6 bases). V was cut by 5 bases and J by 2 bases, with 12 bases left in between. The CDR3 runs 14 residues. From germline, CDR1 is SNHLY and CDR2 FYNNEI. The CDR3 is CASSPSGYQETQYF. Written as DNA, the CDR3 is TGTGCCAGCAGTCCCAGCGGGTATCAAGAGACCCAGTACTTC.

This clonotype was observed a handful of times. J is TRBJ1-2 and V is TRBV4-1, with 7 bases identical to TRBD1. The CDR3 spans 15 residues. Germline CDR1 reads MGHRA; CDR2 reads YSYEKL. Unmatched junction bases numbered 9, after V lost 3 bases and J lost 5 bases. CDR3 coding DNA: TGCGCCAGCAGCCAGGACAGGCCGAGTTCTTATGGCTACACCTTC. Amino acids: CASSQDRPSSYGYTF.

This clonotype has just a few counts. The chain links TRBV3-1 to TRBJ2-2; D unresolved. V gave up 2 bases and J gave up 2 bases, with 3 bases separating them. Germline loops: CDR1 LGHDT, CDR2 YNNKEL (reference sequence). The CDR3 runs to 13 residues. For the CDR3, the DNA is TGTGCCAGCAGCCAATATAACACCGGGGAGCTGTTTTTT. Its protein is CASSQYNTGELFF.

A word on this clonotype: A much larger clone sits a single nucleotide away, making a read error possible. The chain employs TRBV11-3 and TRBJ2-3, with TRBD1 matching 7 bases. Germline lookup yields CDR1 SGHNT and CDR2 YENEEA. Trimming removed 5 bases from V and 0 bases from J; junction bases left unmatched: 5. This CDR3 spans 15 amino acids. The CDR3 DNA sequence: TGTGCCAGCAGCCCCGGGACAGAGAGCACAGATACGCAGTATTTT. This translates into CASSPGTESTDTQYF.

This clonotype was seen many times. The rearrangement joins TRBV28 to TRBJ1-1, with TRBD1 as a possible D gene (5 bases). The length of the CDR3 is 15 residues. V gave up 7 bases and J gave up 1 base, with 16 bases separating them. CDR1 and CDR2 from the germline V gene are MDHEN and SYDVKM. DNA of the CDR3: TGTGCCAGCATGAAATTTTTGGGGGGGAACACTGAAGCTTTCTTT. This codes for CASMKFLGGNTEAFF.

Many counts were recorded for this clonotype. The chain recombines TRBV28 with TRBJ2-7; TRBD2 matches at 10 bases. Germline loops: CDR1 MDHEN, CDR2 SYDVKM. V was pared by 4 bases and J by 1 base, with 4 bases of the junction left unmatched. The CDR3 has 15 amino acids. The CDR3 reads CASSSGTSASYEQYF. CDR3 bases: TGTGCCAGCAGTTCTGGGACTAGCGCGTCCTACGAGCAGTACTTC.

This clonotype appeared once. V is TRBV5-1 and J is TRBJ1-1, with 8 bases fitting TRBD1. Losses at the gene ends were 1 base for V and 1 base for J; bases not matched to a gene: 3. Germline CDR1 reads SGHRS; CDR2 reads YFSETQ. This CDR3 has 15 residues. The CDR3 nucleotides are TGCGCCAGCAGCTTGATGGGGACAGGGAACACTGAAGCTTTCTTT. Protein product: CASSLMGTGNTEAFF.

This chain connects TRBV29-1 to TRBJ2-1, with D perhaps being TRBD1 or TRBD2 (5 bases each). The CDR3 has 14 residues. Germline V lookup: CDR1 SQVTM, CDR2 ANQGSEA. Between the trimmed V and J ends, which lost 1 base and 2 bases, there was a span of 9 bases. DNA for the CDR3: TGCAGCGTTGAAGGGGACGAAGCCTACAATGAGCAGTTCTTC. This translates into CSVEGDEAYNEQFF.

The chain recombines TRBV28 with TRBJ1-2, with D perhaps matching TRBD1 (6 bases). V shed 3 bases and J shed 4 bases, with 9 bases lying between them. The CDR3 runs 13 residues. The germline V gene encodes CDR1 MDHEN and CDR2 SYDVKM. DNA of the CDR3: TGTGCCAGCAGTTTGGTGACAGGCTATGGCTACACCTTC. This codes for CASSLVTGYGYTF.

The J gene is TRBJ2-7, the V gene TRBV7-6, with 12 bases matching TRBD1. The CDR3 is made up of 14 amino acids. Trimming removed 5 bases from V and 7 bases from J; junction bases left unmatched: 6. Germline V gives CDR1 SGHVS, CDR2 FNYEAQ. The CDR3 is CASSAGQGAREQYF. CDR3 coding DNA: TGTGCCAGCAGCGCGGGACAGGGGGCGCGTGAGCAGTACTTC.

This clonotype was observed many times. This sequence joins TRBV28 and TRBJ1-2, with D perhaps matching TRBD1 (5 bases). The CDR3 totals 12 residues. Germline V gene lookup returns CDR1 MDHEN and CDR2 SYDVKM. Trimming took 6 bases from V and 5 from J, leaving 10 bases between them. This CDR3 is CASSRDAYGYTF. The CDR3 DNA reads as TGTGCCAGCAGCCGGGACGCTTATGGCTACACCTTC.

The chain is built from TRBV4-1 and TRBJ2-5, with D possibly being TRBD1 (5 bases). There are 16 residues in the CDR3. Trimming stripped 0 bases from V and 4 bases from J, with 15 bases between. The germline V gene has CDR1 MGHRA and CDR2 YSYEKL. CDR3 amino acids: CASSQENDRLLETQYF. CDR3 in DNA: TGCGCCAGCAGCCAAGAAAACGACAGACTTTTAGAGACCCAGTACTTC.

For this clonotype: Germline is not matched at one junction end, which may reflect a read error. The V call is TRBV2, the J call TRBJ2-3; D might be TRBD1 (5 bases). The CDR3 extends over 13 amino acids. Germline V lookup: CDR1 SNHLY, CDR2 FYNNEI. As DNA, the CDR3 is TGTGCCAGCAGTGAAGCGCTTAGGGGCGGCTATAACTTT. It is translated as CASSEALRGGYNF.

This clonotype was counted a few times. In DNA, the CDR3 is TGCGCCAGCAGCTTGGGAACAGGGGGCCTCACCGGGGAGCTGTTTTTT. Translation gives CASSLGTGGLTGELFF. The rearrangement joins TRBV5-1 to TRBJ2-2; TRBD1 aligns across 9 bases. Germline CDR1 SGHRS, CDR2 YFSETQ. V lost 0 bases and J lost 4; bases outside the gene matches: 4. The CDR3 totals 16 residues. The variable domain in full, with the rest retrieved from reference TRBV5-1 and TRBJ2-2, is KAGVTQTPRYLIKTRGQQVTLSCSPISGHRSVSWYQQTPGQGLQFLFEYFSETQRNKGNFPGRFSGRQFSNSRSEMNVSTLELGDSALYLCASSLGTGGLTGELFFGEGSRLTVL.

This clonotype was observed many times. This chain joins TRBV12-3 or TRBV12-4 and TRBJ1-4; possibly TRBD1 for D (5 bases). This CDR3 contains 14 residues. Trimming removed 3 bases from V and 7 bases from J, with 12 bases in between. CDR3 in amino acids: CASSFPGASEKLFF. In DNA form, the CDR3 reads TGTGCCAGCAGTTTCCCTGGGGCGAGTGAAAAACTGTTTTTT.

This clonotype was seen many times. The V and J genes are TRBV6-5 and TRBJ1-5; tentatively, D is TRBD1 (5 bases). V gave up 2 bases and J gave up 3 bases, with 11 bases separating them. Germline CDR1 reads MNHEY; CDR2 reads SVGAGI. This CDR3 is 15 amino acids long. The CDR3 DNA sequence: TGTGCCAGCAGTTACAGGCCGGGGGACAATCAGCCCCAGCATTTT. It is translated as CASSYRPGDNQPQHF.

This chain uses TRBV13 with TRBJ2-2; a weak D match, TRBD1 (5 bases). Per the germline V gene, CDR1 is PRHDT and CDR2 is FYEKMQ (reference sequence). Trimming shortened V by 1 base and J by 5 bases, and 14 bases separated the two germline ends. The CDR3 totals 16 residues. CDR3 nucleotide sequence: TGTGCCAGCAGCTTAGAACGGCAGGGCCGGACCGGGGAGCTGTTTTTT. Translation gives CASSLERQGRTGELFF.

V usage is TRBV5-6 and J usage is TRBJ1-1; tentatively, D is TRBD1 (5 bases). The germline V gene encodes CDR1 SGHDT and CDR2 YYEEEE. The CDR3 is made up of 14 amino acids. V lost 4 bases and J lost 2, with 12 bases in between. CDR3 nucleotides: TGTGCCAGCAGCCTACGACAGATCAACACTGAAGCTTTCTTT. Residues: CASSLRQINTEAFF.

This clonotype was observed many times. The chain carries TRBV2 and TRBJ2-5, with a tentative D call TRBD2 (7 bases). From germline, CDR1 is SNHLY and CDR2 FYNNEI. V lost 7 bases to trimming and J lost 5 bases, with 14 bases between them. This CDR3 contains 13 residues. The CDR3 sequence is CASTEGGWETQYF. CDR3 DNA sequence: TGTGCCAGCACCGAGGGGGGGTGGGAGACCCAGTACTTC.

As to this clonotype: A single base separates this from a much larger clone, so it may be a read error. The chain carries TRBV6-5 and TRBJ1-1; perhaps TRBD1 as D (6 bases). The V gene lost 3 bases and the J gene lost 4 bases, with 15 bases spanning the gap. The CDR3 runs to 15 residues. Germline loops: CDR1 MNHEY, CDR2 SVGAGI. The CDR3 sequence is CASSYSDRLSTEAFF. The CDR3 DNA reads TGTGCCAGCAGTTATTCCGACAGGCTGAGCACTGAAGCTTTCTTT.

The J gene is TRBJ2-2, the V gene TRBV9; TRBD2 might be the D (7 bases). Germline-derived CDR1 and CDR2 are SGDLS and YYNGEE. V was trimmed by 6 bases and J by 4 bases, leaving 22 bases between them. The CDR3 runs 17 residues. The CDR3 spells CASTPPLGGRGTGELFF. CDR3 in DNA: TGTGCCAGCACCCCACCACTGGGGGGGCGAGGCACCGGGGAGCTGTTTTTT.